This TCR beta chain was captured by sequencing in a study of T cell responses to AZD1222 COVID-19 vaccine. Study context: Pooling covered second doses at about 4 or about 12 weeks. The study's findings and limits: Spike-wide vaccine-associated CD4 TCRs dominated at 160-218 and 743-854. Just a handful of AZD1222 recipients were seropositive at baseline. Unmutated regions of variants are reportedly targeted by nearly half of spike-specific TCRs.

Assay: immunoSEQ multiplex PCR; the TCRdb copy retains only in-frame clones and omits some. Altogether roughly 180,000 clones are present, 80% to 90% being singletons, with the ten largest covering about 6.9%. The CDR3 loop spans 15 amino acids. The V segment lost 1 base and the J segment 8 bases; nucleotides outside the gene matches: 9. CDR1 and CDR2 (germline): LGHDT, YNNKEL (reference sequence). A word on this clone: Its target is not known.

The sample in question was peripheral blood, obtained on day 0 of AZD1222 vaccination. This sequence joins TRBV3-1 (or the pseudogene TRBV3-2) and TRBJ1-2; 8 bases align to TRBD1. The receptor was derived from an adult in good health. The CDR3 region is CASSQATLWTGGYTF. In nucleotides, the CDR3 is TGTGCCAGCAGCCAAGCCACCCTCTGGACAGGGGGCTACACCTTC.